This T cell receptor (beta chain) was identified during a study of regulatory T cells in long-lasting Graves disease. This clonotype came up many times. Its antigen is unknown. Overall study findings and caveats: Segments TRBV28, TRBJ1-2 and TRBJ2-5 showed preferential usage in persistent disease.

With iRepertoire HTBI primers and Arm-PCR of CDR3 regions, TCR beta libraries were built. TCRdb itself ran the multiplex PCR reads through MiXCR, one entry per CDR3 protein. This sample has about 370,000 distinct CDR3 sequences, with roughly a sixth found just once. Germline trimming cut 6 bases from V and 1 base from J; bases unmatched to any gene: 8. Germline V gene lookup returns CDR1 PRHDT and CDR2 FYEKMQ (reference sequence). CDR3 length equals 15 residues. The time point was: newly diagnosed GD, antithyroid drugs for less than 3 months. Generation of the TCR library employed RNA extracted from PBMCs.

The chain uses TRBV13 and TRBJ1-1; TRBD1 agrees at 7 bases. Here the sequenced sample was peripheral blood mononuclear cells (PBMCs), taken at new diagnosis, from a patient treated with antithyroid drugs. The receptor was isolated from a female donor with Graves disease. The CDR3 is CASRGAGTENTEAFF. CDR3 nucleotides: TGTGCCAGCAGAGGAGCCGGGACAGAGAACACTGAAGCTTTCTTT. Full variable domain (outside the CDR3, taken from reference TRBV13 and TRBJ1-1): AAGVIQSPRHLIKEKRETATLKCYPIPRHDTVYWYQQGPGQDPQFLISFYEKMQSDKGSIPDRFSAQQFSDYHSELNMSSLELGDSALYFCASRGAGTENTEAFFGQGTRLTVV.